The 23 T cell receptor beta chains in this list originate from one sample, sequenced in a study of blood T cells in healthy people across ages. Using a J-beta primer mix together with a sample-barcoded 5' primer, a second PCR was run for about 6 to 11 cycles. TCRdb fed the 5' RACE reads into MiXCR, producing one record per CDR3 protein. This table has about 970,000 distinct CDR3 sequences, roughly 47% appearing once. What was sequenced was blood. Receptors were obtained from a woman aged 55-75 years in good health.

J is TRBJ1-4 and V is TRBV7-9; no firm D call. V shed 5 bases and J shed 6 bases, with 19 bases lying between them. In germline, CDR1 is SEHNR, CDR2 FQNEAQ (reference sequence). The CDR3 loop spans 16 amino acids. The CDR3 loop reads CASSPNSVRVDEKLFF. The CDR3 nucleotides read TGTGCCAGCAGCCCTAACTCTGTGAGAGTCGATGAAAAACTGTTTTTT.

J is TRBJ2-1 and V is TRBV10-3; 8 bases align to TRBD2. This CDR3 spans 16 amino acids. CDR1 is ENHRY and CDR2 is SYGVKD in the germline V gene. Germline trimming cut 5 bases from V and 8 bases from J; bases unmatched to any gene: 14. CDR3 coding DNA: TGTGCCATCAGTTCCGGAGGTAGCGGGGTTTACTATGAGCAGTTCTTC. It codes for CAISSGGSGVYYEQFF.

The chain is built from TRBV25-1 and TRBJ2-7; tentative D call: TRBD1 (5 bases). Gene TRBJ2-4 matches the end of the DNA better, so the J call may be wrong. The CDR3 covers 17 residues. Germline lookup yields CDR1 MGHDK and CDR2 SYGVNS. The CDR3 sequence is CASSVSGTGRSKNIQYF. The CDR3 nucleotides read TGTGCCAGCAGTGTATCAGGAACAGGCCGCTCCAAAAACATTCAGTACTTC.

For the CDR3, the DNA is TGTGCCATCATGGGGCAGGGAACTGAAGCTTTCTTT. Encoded protein: CAIMGQGTEAFF. The chain combines TRBV10-3 with TRBJ1-1, with a weak D call TRBD1 (5 bases). From germline, CDR1 is ENHRY and CDR2 SYGVKD. Trimming took off 7 bases at V and 5 bases at J, with 11 bases between the two ends. This CDR3 has 12 amino acids.

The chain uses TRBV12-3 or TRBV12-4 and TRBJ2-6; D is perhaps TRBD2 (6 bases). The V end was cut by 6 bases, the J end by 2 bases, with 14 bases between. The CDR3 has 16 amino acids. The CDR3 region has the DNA TGTGCCAGCAGGTCGCGGGGCGCACCTGGGGCCAACGTCCTGACTTTC. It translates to CASRSRGAPGANVLTF.

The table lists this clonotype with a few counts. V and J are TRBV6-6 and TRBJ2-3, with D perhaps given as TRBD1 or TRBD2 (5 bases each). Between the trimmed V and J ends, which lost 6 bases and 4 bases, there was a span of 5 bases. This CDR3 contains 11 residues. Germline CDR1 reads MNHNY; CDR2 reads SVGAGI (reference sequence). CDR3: CASRGADTQYF. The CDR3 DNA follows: TGTGCCAGCAGGGGGGCAGATACGCAGTATTTT.

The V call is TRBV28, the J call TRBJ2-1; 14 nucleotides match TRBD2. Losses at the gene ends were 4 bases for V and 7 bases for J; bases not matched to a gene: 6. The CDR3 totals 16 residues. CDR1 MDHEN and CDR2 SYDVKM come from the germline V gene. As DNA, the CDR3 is TGTGCCAGCAGTTGGGTAGGACTAGCGGGAGGTAATGAGCAGTTCTTC. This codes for CASSWVGLAGGNEQFF.

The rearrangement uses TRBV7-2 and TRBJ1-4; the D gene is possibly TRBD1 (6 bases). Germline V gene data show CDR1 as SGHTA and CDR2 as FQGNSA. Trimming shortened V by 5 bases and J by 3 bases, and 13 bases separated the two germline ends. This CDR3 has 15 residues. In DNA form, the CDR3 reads TGTGCCAGCAGCACCCAGACAGGAGCTAATGAAAAACTGTTTTTT. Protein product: CASSTQTGANEKLFF.

The CDR3 here is CATTLLQGDEGSSYNEQFF. The CDR3, as DNA: TGTGCCACCACACTACTACAGGGTGATGAGGGGAGCTCCTACAATGAGCAGTTCTTC. This chain connects TRBV2 to TRBJ2-1; TRBD1 might be the D (6 bases). The V gene's germline CDR1 is SNHLY and CDR2 FYNNEI. The CDR3 contains 19 residues. V lost 10 bases, J lost 0 bases, and 28 bases lay in between.

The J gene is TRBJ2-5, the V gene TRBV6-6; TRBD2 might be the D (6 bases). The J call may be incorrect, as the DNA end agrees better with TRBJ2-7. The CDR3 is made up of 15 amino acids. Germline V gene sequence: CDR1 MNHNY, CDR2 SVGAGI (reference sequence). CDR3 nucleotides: TGTGCCAGCAGATCCAGGGACTGGCGACCCTACGAGCAGTACTTC. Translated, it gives CASRSRDWRPYEQYF.

The CDR3 protein is CASSLGAGSINEQYF. CDR3 in DNA: TGTGCCAGCAGCCTAGGGGCAGGTTCCATCAATGAGCAGTACTTC. This chain connects TRBV14 to TRBJ2-1; possible D gene TRBD1, 5 bases. The assigned J gene may be wrong: the sequence end matches TRBJ2-7 better. This CDR3 is 15 amino acids long. The germline gives CDR1 SGHDN, CDR2 FVKESK.

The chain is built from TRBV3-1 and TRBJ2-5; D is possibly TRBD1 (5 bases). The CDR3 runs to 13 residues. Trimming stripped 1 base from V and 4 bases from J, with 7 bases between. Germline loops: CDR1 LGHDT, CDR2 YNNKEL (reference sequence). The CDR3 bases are TGTGCCAGCAGCCAAGGCAGGGCAGAGACCCAGTACTTC. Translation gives CASSQGRAETQYF.

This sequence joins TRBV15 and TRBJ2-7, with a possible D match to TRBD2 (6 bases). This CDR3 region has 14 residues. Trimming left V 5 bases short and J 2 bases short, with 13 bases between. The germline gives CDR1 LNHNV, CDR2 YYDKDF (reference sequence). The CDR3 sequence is CATSGGTFPYEQYF. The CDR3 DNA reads TGTGCCACCAGCGGAGGGACTTTTCCCTACGAGCAGTACTTC. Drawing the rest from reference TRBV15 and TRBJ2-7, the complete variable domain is DAMVIQNPRYQVTQFGKPVTLSCSQTLNHNVMYWYQQKSSQAPKLLFHYYDKDFNNEADTPDNFQSRRPNTSFCFLDIRSPGLGDTAMYLCATSGGTFPYEQYFGPGTRLTVT.

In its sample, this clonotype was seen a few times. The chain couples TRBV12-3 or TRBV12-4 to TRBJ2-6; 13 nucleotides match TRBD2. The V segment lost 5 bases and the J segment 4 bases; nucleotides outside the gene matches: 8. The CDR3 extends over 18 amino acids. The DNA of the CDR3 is TGTGCCAGCAGTGCAAAGGGGACTAGCGGGACAGGGGCCAACGTCCTGACTTTC. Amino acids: CASSAKGTSGTGANVLTF.

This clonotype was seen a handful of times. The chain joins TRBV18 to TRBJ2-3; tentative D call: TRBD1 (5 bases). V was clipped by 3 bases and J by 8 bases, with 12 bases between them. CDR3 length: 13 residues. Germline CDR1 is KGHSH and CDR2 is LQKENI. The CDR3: CASSPTAGGTQYF. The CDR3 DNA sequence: TGTGCCAGCTCACCGACAGCCGGCGGTACGCAGTATTTT. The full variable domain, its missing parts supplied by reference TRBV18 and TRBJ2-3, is NAGVMQNPRHLVRRRGQEARLRCSPMKGHSHVYWYRQLPEEGLKFMVYLQKENIIDESGMPKERFSAEFPKEGPSILRIQQVVRGDSAAYFCASSPTAGGTQYFGPGTRLTVL.

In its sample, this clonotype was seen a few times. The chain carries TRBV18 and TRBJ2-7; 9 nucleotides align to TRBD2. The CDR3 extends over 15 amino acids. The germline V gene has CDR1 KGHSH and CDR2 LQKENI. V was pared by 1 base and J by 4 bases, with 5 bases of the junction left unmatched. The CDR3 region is CASSPQREVSYEQYF. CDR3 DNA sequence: TGTGCCAGCTCACCACAGCGGGAGGTTTCGTACGAGCAGTACTTC.

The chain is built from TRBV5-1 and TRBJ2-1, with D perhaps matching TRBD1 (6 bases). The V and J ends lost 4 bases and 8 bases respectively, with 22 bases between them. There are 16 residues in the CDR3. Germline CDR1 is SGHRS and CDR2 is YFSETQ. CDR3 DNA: TGCGCCAGCAGCGGCGGAACCGGGGACACGAACCATGAGCAGTTCTTC. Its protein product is CASSGGTGDTNHEQFF.

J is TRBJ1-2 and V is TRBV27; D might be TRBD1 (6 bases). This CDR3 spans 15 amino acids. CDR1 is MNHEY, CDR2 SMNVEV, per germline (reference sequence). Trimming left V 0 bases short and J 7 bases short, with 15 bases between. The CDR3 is CASSLSAGRGSGYTF. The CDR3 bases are TGTGCCAGCAGTTTATCAGCGGGAAGGGGGAGTGGCTACACCTTC.

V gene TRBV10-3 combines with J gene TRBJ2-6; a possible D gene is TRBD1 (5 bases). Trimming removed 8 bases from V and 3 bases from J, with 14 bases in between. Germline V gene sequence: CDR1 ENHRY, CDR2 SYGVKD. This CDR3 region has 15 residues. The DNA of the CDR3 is TGTGCCATCGGGGCAGGGCAGAATGGGGCCAACGTCCTGACTTTC. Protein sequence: CAIGAGQNGANVLTF.

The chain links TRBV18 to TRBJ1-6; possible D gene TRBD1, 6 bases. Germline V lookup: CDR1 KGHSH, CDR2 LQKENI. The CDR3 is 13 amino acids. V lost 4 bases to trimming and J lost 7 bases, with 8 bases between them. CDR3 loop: CASSRQANSPLHF. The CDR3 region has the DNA TGTGCCAGCTCACGACAGGCCAATTCACCCCTCCACTTT.

The CDR3, as DNA: TGTGCCAGCAGCCCTCCGGTCGATTCCGTTTATGGCTACACCTTC. Its translation is CASSPPVDSVYGYTF. The chain couples TRBV5-4 to TRBJ1-2, with D uncertain. The germline CDR1 and CDR2 sequences are SGHNT and YYREEE (reference sequence). The CDR3 spans 15 residues. V dropped 4 bases and J dropped 5 bases, with 18 bases sitting between them.

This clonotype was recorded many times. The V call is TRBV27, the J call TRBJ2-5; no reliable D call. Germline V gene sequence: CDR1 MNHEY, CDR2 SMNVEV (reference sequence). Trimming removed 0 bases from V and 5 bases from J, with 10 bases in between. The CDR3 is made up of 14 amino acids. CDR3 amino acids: CASSLSVVGETQYF. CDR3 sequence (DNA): TGTGCCAGCAGTTTATCGGTGGTCGGGGAGACCCAGTACTTC.

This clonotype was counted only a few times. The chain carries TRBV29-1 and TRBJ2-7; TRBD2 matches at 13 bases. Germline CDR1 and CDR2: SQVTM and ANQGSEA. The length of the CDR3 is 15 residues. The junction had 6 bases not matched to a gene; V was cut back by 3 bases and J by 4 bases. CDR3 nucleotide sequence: TGCAGCGTTGACCCGGGACTAGCGGGATGTTACGAGCAGTACTTC. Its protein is CSVDPGLAGCYEQYF.